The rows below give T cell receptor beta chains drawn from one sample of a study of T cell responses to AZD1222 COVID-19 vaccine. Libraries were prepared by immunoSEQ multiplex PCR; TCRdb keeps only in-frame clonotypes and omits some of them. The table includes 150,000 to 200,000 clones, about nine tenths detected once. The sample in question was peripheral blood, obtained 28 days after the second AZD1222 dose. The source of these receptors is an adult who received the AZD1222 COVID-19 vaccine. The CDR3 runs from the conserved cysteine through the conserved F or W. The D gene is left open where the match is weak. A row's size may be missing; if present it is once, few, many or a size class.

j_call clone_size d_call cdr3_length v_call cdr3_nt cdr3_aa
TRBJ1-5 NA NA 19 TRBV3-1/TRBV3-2 TGTGCCAGCAGCCAAGGAATTAGTTGGGGGCGAAATAGCAATCAGCCCCAGCATTTT CASSQGISWGRNSNQPQHF
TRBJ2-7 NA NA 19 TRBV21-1 TGTGCCAGCAGCAAAGAGGGTGGGGACAGGGGAGCCGACTACTACGAGCAGTACTTC CASSKEGGDRGADYYEQYF
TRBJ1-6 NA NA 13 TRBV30 TGTGCCTTTGGACGGAGTTATAATTCACCCCTCCACTTT CAFGRSYNSPLHF
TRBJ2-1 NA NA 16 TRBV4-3 TGCGCCAGCAGCCAAGAAGGGCAGGGGCCCTACAATGAGCAGTTCTTC CASSQEGQGPYNEQFF
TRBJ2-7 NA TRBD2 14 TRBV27 TGTGCCAGCAGTACTCTAGCGGGCCCTTACGAGCAGTACTTC CASSTLAGPYEQYF
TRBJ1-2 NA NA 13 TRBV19 TGTGCCAGTAGTATAAGCCTGATCGGTGACTACACCTTC CASSISLIGDYTF
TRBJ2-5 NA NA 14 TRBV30 TGTGCCTGGAGTGTACTTCCCAGGGAAGAGACCCAGTACTTC CAWSVLPREETQYF
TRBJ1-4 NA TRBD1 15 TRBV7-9 TGTGCCAGCAGCTTTGATAGGGGGCGAGGGGAAAAACTGTTTTTT CASSFDRGRGEKLFF
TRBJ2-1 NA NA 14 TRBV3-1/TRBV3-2 TGTGCCAGCAGCCCGGGGACTTTTTTCAATGAGCAGTTCTTC CASSPGTFFNEQFF
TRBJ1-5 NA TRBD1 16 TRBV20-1 TGCAGTGCTAGTTTGGACAGGGCTGGAGGCAATCAGCCCCAGCATTTT CSASLDRAGGNQPQHF
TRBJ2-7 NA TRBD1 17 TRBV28 TGTGCCAGCAGTGATGACAGGGACAGGACATTCTCCTACGAGCAGTACTTC CASSDDRDRTFSYEQYF
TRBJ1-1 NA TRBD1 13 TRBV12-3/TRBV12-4 TGTGCCAGCAGTTTGGACAGGGACACTGAAGCTTTCTTT CASSLDRDTEAFF
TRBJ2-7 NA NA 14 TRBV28 TGTGCCAGCAGCCCGGGTCCAGCTTCCTACGAGCAGTACTTC CASSPGPASYEQYF
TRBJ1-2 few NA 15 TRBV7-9 TGTGCCAGCAGCTTAGAGGGGGGGAATAACTATGGCTACACCTTC CASSLEGGNNYGYTF
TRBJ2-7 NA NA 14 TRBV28 TGTGCCAGCAGCCCCGGGACACCTTCCTACGAGCAGTACTTC CASSPGTPSYEQYF
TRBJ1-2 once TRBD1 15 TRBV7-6 TGTGCCAGCAGCGGCCGACAGGGGTCGAGCTATGGCTACACCTTC CASSGRQGSSYGYTF
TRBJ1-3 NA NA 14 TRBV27 TGTGCCAGCAGCCAAGGACGGTCTGGAAACACCATATATTTT CASSQGRSGNTIYF
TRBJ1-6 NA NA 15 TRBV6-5 TGTGCCAGCAGTTACTCCGACTCCTCTAATTCACCCCTCCACTTT CASSYSDSSNSPLHF